This T cell receptor (beta chain) came from a study of cytomegalovirus exposure and HLA in healthy donors. Points from the study as a whole: Clonal expansion, a later analysis showed, was greater in HLA-associated TCR beta chains than in equally common others. Most of the TCR beta V segments (in an earlier analysis) were productive either about 90% or about 30% of the time. The majority of TCR sequences were rare, yet some public TCRs appeared in many donors.

It was with 60 Vbeta and 13 Jbeta primers that the PCR ran. TCRdb's table, derived via immunoSEQ multiplex PCR, lists solely in-frame clones and lacks some. The sample lists a few hundred thousand clones, approximately 82% occurring once. On this clone itself: Its antigen is unknown.

Sequenced input: PBMCs. The clonotype was recovered from a woman in her forties in good health and CMV-seronegative.

The DNA of the CDR3 is TGTGCCAGCAGTAACCCCGGGACAGGGGGCTACGAGCAGTACTTC. Translation gives CASSNPGTGGYEQYF. The J gene is TRBJ2-7, the V gene TRBV6-6; 11 nucleotides agree with TRBD1. Germline-derived CDR1 and CDR2 are MNHNY and SVGAGI (reference sequence). V trimming: 5 bases; J trimming: 3 bases; junction bases outside the gene matches: 6. The CDR3 consists of 15 residues.